These 13 T cell receptor beta chains originate from one sample sequenced in a study of T cells in localized non-small cell lung cancer. The data were produced by immunoSEQ multiplex PCR, yet TCRdb's version contains in-frame clones alone and is incomplete. Among about 60,000 clones listed, about nine tenths were seen once. Sequences were derived from peripheral blood, sampled before any cancer treatment. These receptor sequences come from a woman aged 40-69 years with stage I lung adenocarcinoma.

The chain carries TRBV11-3 and TRBJ2-1; D not certain. Germline CDR1 reads SGHNT; CDR2 reads YENEEA. V lost 0 bases, J lost 4 bases, and 4 bases lay in between. CDR3 length equals 13 residues. CDR3 nucleotide sequence: TGTGCCAGCAGCTTAGACCGATACAATGAGCAGTTCTTC. Translation: CASSLDRYNEQFF.

V gene TRBV20-1 combines with J gene TRBJ1-2; 7 bases align to TRBD1. The CDR3 covers 11 residues. Germline CDR1 is DFQATT and CDR2 is SNEGSKA (reference sequence). V dropped 6 bases and J dropped 7; count of bases not matched to a gene: 5. CDR3: CSAQQGPGYTF. The CDR3 region has the DNA TGCAGTGCCCAACAGGGGCCTGGCTACACCTTC.

This clone has a handful of counts. This chain uses TRBV5-4 with TRBJ1-2; 9 bases are a match to TRBD1. CDR1 is SGHNT, CDR2 YYREEE, per germline (reference sequence). V trimming: 4 bases; J trimming: 3 bases; junction bases outside the gene matches: 4. The CDR3 spans 14 residues. The DNA of the CDR3 is TGTGCCAGCAGCCTTAGACAGGGGGACTATGGCTACACCTTC. This sequence encodes CASSLRQGDYGYTF.

The CDR3: CASSIGTGFVNEQYF. Here the CDR3 DNA reads TGTGCCAGTAGTATAGGAACAGGGTTCGTCAACGAGCAGTACTTC. The chain carries TRBV19 and TRBJ2-7, with a tentative D call TRBD1 (6 bases). This CDR3 comprises 15 residues. CDR1 and CDR2 from the germline V gene are LNHDA and SQIVND (reference sequence). Deletions cut 1 base from V and 5 bases from J, with 15 bases between.

This clone turned up a few times. The chain carries TRBV28 and TRBJ1-2; D is possibly TRBD1 (5 bases). CDR3 length: 13 amino acids. Germline CDR1 MDHEN, CDR2 SYDVKM. Deletions cut 6 bases from V and 4 bases from J, with 12 bases between. The CDR3 DNA follows: TGTGCCAGCAGCCCTCAGGGAGGCTATGGCTACACCTTC. Protein sequence: CASSPQGGYGYTF.

The sample holds one count of this clone. The rearrangement uses TRBV5-1 and TRBJ2-3; 9 bases fit TRBD2. Germline-derived CDR1 and CDR2 are SGHRS and YFSETQ. The J segment lost 0 bases and the V segment lost 3 bases, leaving 2 bases of the junction unmatched. CDR3 size: 15 residues. The CDR3, as DNA: TGCGCCAGCAGCTATCTAGCGGGGAGCACAGATACGCAGTATTTT. Protein product: CASSYLAGSTDTQYF.

The chain is built from TRBV29-1 and TRBJ2-5; D not certain. This CDR3 has 13 amino acids. Trimming removed 4 bases from V and 1 base from J, with 10 bases in between. Looked up from germline, CDR1 is SQVTM and CDR2 is ANQGSEA. The CDR3 region is CSVGVTTQETQYF. The CDR3 nucleotides read TGCAGCGTTGGCGTCACCACCCAAGAGACCCAGTACTTC.

CDR3 bases: TGTGCCACACGTTGGGGAGGTTCTAACTATGGCTACACCTTC. It specifies CATRWGGSNYGYTF. The rearrangement joins TRBV27 to TRBJ1-2; D not certain. Germline values: CDR1 MNHEY, CDR2 SMNVEV (reference sequence). Trimming removed 10 bases at V and 0 bases at J, with 15 bases between. The CDR3 consists of 14 residues.

The gene calls are TRBV5-8 and TRBJ1-1; 7 bases map to TRBD1. Germline V gene lookup returns CDR1 SGHTS and CDR2 YDEGEE. CDR3 size: 14 residues. V lost 7 bases to trimming and J lost 4 bases; unmatched junction nucleotides: 10. Here the CDR3 DNA reads TGTGCCAGCTGCTCGACAGGGAAGATCACTGAAGCTTTCTTT. Translated, it gives CASCSTGKITEAFF.

The genes are TRBV28 and TRBJ2-7, with no clear D. V was shortened by 4 bases and J by 1 base, with 8 bases between the two germline ends. The CDR3 has 13 residues. Germline-derived CDR1 and CDR2 are MDHEN and SYDVKM. CDR3 protein: CASSSQPSYEQYF. In DNA form, the CDR3 reads TGTGCCAGCAGTTCTCAGCCGTCCTACGAGCAGTACTTC.

The V call is TRBV30, the J call TRBJ1-5, with D uncertain. The CDR3 consists of 13 residues. The ends were cut back, 3 bases at V and 5 bases at J, with 11 bases in the middle. The V gene's germline CDR1 is GTSNPN and CDR2 SVGIG (reference sequence). DNA for the CDR3: TGTGCCTGGAGCATGGAGGGTCATCAGCCCCAGCATTTT. This codes for CAWSMEGHQPQHF.

V usage is TRBV27 and J usage is TRBJ2-2; possible D gene TRBD1, 5 bases. The CDR3 length is 18 residues. The germline V and J ends were trimmed by 5 bases and 1 base, with 20 bases remaining between them. Germline values: CDR1 MNHEY, CDR2 SMNVEV (reference sequence). The CDR3 DNA reads as TGTGCCAGCAGTCTATGGGGCGCCCGGGTCGTGAACACCGGGGAGCTGTTTTTT. Its translation is CASSLWGARVVNTGELFF.

The chain uses TRBV11-1 and TRBJ2-5; no reliable D call. Germline lookup yields CDR1 SGHAT and CDR2 FQDESV (reference sequence). The CDR3 sequence is 15 residues long. The germline V and J ends were trimmed by 6 bases and 5 bases, with 19 bases remaining between them. The CDR3 loop is CASSYSTRARETQYF. In DNA, the CDR3 is TGTGCCAGCAGTTACTCGACCAGAGCGAGGGAGACCCAGTACTTC.